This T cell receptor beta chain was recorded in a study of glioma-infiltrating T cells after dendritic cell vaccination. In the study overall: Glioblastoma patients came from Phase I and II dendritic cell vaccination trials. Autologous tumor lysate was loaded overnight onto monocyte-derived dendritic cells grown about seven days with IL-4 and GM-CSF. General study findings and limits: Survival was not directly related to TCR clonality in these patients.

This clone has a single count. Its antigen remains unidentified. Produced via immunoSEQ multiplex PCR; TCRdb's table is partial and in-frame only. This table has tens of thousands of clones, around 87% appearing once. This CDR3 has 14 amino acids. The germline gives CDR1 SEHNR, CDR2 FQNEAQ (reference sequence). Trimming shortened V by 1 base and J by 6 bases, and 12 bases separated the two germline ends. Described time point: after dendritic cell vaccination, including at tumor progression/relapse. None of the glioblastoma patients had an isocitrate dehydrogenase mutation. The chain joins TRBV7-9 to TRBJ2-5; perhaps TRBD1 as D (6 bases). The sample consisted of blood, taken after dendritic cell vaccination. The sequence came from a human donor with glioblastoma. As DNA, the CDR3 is TGTGCCAGCAGCTTAGTACAGGGATCCAAGACCCAGTACTTC. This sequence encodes CASSLVQGSKTQYF.